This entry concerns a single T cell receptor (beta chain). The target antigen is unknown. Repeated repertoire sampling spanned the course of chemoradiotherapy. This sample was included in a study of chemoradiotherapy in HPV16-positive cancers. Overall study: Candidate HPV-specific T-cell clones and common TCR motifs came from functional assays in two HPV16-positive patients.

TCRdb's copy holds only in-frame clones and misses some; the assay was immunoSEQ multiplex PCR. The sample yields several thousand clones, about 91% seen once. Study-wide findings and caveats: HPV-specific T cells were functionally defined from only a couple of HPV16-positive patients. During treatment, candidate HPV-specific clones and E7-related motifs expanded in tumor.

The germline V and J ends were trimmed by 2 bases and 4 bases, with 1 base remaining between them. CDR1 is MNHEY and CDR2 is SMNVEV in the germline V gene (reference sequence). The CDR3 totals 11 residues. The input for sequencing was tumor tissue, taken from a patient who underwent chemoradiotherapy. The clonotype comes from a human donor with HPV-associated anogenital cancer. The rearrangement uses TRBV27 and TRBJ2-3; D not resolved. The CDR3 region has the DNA TGTGCCAGCAGTTTAGCAGATACGCAGTATTTT. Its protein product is CASSLADTQYF.